A single sample gave rise to the 28 T cell receptor beta chains below, sequenced in a study of blood T cell repertoires in COVID-19. Generated by immunoSEQ multiplex PCR, the TCRdb table keeps only in-frame clones and is missing some. Of about 460,000 clones listed, less than 90% are singletons. Material: PBMCs or T cells enriched from blood (not recorded which). These receptors all stem from a woman in her sixties or seventies who had recovered from COVID-19.

The V call is TRBV28, the J call TRBJ1-5, with D possibly matching TRBD1 (6 bases). The germline V gene encodes CDR1 MDHEN and CDR2 SYDVKM. V was clipped by 5 bases and J by 2 bases, with 13 bases between them. The CDR3 extends over 15 amino acids. The CDR3 reads CASSGGALGNQPQHF. As DNA, the CDR3 is TGTGCCAGCAGTGGGGGGGCTTTGGGCAATCAGCCCCAGCATTTT.

The chain employs TRBV14 and TRBJ2-1; D unclear. V was clipped by 4 bases and J by 6 bases, with 16 bases between them. Germline V lookup: CDR1 SGHDN, CDR2 FVKESK. The CDR3 extends over 15 amino acids. CDR3 amino acids: CASSPLRTDFNEQFF. In DNA form, the CDR3 reads TGTGCCAGCAGCCCCCTAAGAACAGATTTCAATGAGCAGTTCTTC.

This rearrangement joins TRBV5-6 to TRBJ2-3; 7 bases match TRBD2. Unmatched junction bases numbered 5, after V lost 0 bases and J lost 1 base. Looked up from germline, CDR1 is SGHDT and CDR2 is YYEEEE. The CDR3 is 16 residues long. CDR3 DNA: TGTGCCAGCAGCTTGGAGGGAACTAGCGGCACAGATACGCAGTATTTT. This codes for CASSLEGTSGTDTQYF. The full variable domain, completed using reference TRBV5-6 and TRBJ2-3, is DAGVTQSPTHLIKTRGQQVTLRCSPKSGHDTVSWYQQALGQGPQFIFQYYEEEERQRGNFPDRFSGHQFPNYSSELNVNALLLGDSALYLCASSLEGTSGTDTQYFGPGTRLTVL.

The chain joins TRBV2 to TRBJ1-2, with a tentative D call TRBD1 (5 bases). Trimming left V 1 base short and J 0 bases short, with 9 bases between. This CDR3 is 15 amino acids long. Germline CDR1 is SNHLY and CDR2 is FYNNEI. The CDR3 reads CASSEGGTANYGYTF. The CDR3 bases are TGTGCCAGCAGTGAAGGGGGCACTGCTAACTATGGCTACACCTTC.

This chain connects TRBV6-5 to TRBJ2-7; 9 nucleotides match TRBD2. Germline values: CDR1 MNHEY, CDR2 SVGAGI. The CDR3 extends over 15 amino acids. V was pared by 0 bases and J by 3 bases, with 3 bases of the junction left unmatched. In DNA form, the CDR3 reads TGTGCCAGCAGTTACTCGGCTAGCGGGGACTACGAGCAGTACTTC. Translation gives CASSYSASGDYEQYF.

The rearrangement uses TRBV5-4 and TRBJ2-2; D might be TRBD1 (5 bases). Germline V CDR1 and CDR2: SGHNT, YYREEE (reference sequence). V lost 4 bases and J 6 bases, leaving 10 bases between the germline ends. This CDR3 has 13 residues. In DNA, the CDR3 is TGTGCCAGCAGCGCCGACAGAGCCGGGGAGCTGTTTTTT. Translated: CASSADRAGELFF.

This clone was detected only once. V usage is TRBV4-1 and J usage is TRBJ2-3; 10 bases are a match to TRBD2. The CDR3 is 17 residues long. The V gene's germline CDR1 is MGHRA and CDR2 YSYEKL. Trimming removed 4 bases from V and 3 bases from J; junction bases left unmatched: 10. The CDR3 loop is CASSPRTSGILTDTQYF. CDR3 bases: TGCGCCAGCAGCCCTAGGACTAGCGGAATCCTGACAGATACGCAGTATTTT.

The J gene is TRBJ1-2, the V gene TRBV2; D unclear. Germline V CDR1 and CDR2: SNHLY, FYNNEI. V lost 8 bases to trimming and J lost 3 bases, with 10 bases between them. The CDR3 totals 12 residues. The CDR3 sequence is CASRSDDYGYTF. DNA of the CDR3: TGTGCCAGCCGGAGCGACGACTATGGCTACACCTTC.

This chain links TRBV11-2 with TRBJ1-5; 7 nucleotides match TRBD1. This CDR3 is 14 amino acids long. Trimming at V came to 3 bases and at J to 3 bases, leaving 2 bases not matched to a gene. Per the germline V gene, CDR1 is SGHAT and CDR2 is FQNNGV. This CDR3 is CASSLGQFNQPQHF. The CDR3 nucleotides read TGTGCCAGCAGCTTGGGACAGTTCAATCAGCCCCAGCATTTT.

The chain has TRBV9 and TRBJ2-7; the match to TRBD1 covers 9 bases. The CDR3 contains 15 residues. V trimming: 4 bases; J trimming: 1 base; junction bases outside the gene matches: 6. The germline gives CDR1 SGDLS, CDR2 YYNGEE. Here the CDR3 DNA reads TGTGCCAGCAGCCCCGGGGACAGGGTTTCCTACGAGCAGTACTTC. This codes for CASSPGDRVSYEQYF.

V usage is TRBV5-5 and J usage is TRBJ1-5; D unclear. V gave up 1 base and J gave up 3 bases, with 14 bases separating them. CDR3 length equals 16 residues. Germline CDR1 SGHKS, CDR2 YYEKEE (reference sequence). The DNA of the CDR3 is TGTGCCAGCAGCTTGCCTCTACCAGGTCTCAATCAGCCCCAGCATTTT. This sequence encodes CASSLPLPGLNQPQHF.

The chain links TRBV6-5 to TRBJ1-5; TRBD1 matches 8 bases. The CDR3 spans 15 residues. Germline assignment: CDR1 MNHEY and CDR2 SVGAGI. J lost 3 bases, V lost 6 bases, and 7 bases had no gene match. CDR3 region: CASRVLDRANQPQHF. The CDR3 DNA reads as TGTGCCAGCAGAGTACTGGACAGGGCCAATCAGCCCCAGCATTTT.

The V and J genes are TRBV5-6 and TRBJ2-2, with D possibly being TRBD1 (6 bases). The CDR3 is 16 residues long. Trimming pared 3 bases from V and 3 bases from J, leaving 15 bases between. Germline CDR1 SGHDT, CDR2 YYEEEE. CDR3: CASSYRQGLDTGELFF. In DNA, the CDR3 is TGTGCCAGCAGCTACCGGCAGGGGCTAGACACCGGGGAGCTGTTTTTT.

The chain is built from TRBV5-1 and TRBJ2-3; 12 bases map to TRBD2. CDR1 and CDR2 from the germline V gene are SGHRS and YFSETQ. V shed 4 bases and J 6 bases; nucleotides not matched to a gene: 6. The CDR3 totals 15 residues. The CDR3 DNA sequence: TGCGCCAGCAGCGTGACTAGCGGGGGCCTTGATACGCAGTATTTT. This gives the protein CASSVTSGGLDTQYF.

The J gene is TRBJ1-5, the V gene TRBV21-1; the table's D gene call, TRBD1, was not cross checked with the DNA. TRBV21-1 is assigned pseudogene status. The length of the CDR3 is 18 residues. The CDR3 spells CASSKGSGAMGSNQPQHF. CDR3 nucleotides: TGTGCCAGCAGCAAAGGTTCAGGGGCCATGGGAAGCAATCAGCCCCAGCATTTT.

The chain combines TRBV15 with TRBJ2-7; D is uncertain. V was pared by 3 bases and J by 3 bases, with 9 bases between. There are 13 residues in the CDR3. Germline V gene lookup returns CDR1 LNHNV and CDR2 YYDKDF (reference sequence). The chain's CDR3 is CATSSTDIYEQYV. The CDR3, as DNA: TGTGCCACCAGCAGTACAGATATCTACGAGCAGTACGTC.

The rearrangement uses TRBV5-6 and TRBJ2-7; 7 bases fit TRBD1. V was pared by 0 bases and J by 3 bases, with 3 bases of the junction left unmatched. Germline lookup yields CDR1 SGHDT and CDR2 YYEEEE. This CDR3 is 14 amino acids long. In DNA form, the CDR3 reads TGTGCCAGCAGCTTGGCCCCAGGGGGCTACGAGCAGTACGTC. It encodes CASSLAPGGYEQYV.

This clone was picked up one time. The chain is built from TRBV11-2 and TRBJ1-2; D uncertain. The CDR3 length is 14 residues. Deletions cut 1 base from V and 0 bases from J, with 6 bases between. Germline-derived CDR1 and CDR2 are SGHAT and FQNNGV. CDR3 residues: CASSLGGTNYGYTF. The DNA of the CDR3 is TGTGCCAGCAGCTTAGGAGGGACTAACTATGGCTACACCTTC. The variable domain in full, with the rest retrieved from reference TRBV11-2 and TRBJ1-2, is EAGVAQSPRYKIIEKRQSVAFWCNPISGHATLYWYQQILGQGPKLLIQFQNNGVVDDSQLPKDRFSAERLKGVDSTLKIQPAKLEDSAVYLCASSLGGTNYGYTFGSGTRLTVV.

V usage is TRBV5-1 and J usage is TRBJ2-2; TRBD1 agrees at 9 bases. Germline trimming cut 3 bases from V and 4 bases from J; bases unmatched to any gene: 4. The germline gives CDR1 SGHRS, CDR2 YFSETQ. This CDR3 has 15 residues. In DNA form, the CDR3 reads TGCGCCAGCAGCTCCCGACAGGGGGGCACCGGGGAGCTGTTTTTT. Its translation: CASSSRQGGTGELFF.

This chain links TRBV4-1 with TRBJ2-2, with D perhaps matching TRBD2 (6 bases). This CDR3 contains 16 residues. Germline V gene sequence: CDR1 MGHRA, CDR2 YSYEKL. With 0 bases removed from V and 5 bases from J, the gap between germline ends came to 13 bases. CDR3 DNA: TGCGCCAGCAGCCAAGATTGGGGGACTCCAACCGGGGAGCTGTTTTTT. It encodes CASSQDWGTPTGELFF.

This clone was counted a single time. The chain has TRBV6-5 and TRBJ1-2; TRBD1 aligns across 11 bases. V gave up 10 bases and J gave up 3 bases; unmatched junction bases: 10. CDR3 length: 15 residues. In germline, CDR1 is MNHEY, CDR2 SVGAGI. CDR3 bases: TGTGCCACCCATACACCGGGACAGGGGGACTATGGCTACACCTTC. Its protein product is CATHTPGQGDYGYTF.

This chain links TRBV6-5 with TRBJ1-2; TRBD1 aligns across 8 bases. The germline V gene has CDR1 MNHEY and CDR2 SVGAGI. This CDR3 contains 15 residues. V shed 0 bases and J 4 bases; nucleotides not matched to a gene: 4. CDR3 loop: CASSYSLQGGYGYTF. CDR3 DNA: TGTGCCAGCAGTTACTCCTTACAGGGGGGCTATGGCTACACCTTC.

V is TRBV5-1 and J is TRBJ2-6, with TRBD1 matching 9 bases. V lost 4 bases to trimming and J lost 4 bases; unmatched junction nucleotides: 6. Germline CDR1 reads SGHRS; CDR2 reads YFSETQ. This CDR3 is 16 amino acids long. The CDR3 reads CASSLQGAQGANVLTF. The CDR3 nucleotides are TGCGCCAGCAGCCTACAGGGGGCGCAAGGGGCCAACGTCCTGACTTTC.

The chain recombines TRBV6-5 with TRBJ2-3, with 11 bases that match TRBD2. This CDR3 is built from 14 residues. The germline V gene encodes CDR1 MNHEY and CDR2 SVGAGI. Losses at the gene ends were 4 bases for V and 7 bases for J; bases not matched to a gene: 4. For the CDR3, the DNA is TGTGCCAGCAGTTCTAGCGGGGGGCAGAATACGCAGTATTTT. This encodes CASSSSGGQNTQYF.

Of note for this clone: The same CDR3 is also encoded by other DNA sequences in this sample. The chain recombines TRBV5-1 with TRBJ2-1; no definite D call. V dropped 0 bases and J dropped 7 bases, with 8 bases sitting between them. The germline V gene has CDR1 SGHRS and CDR2 YFSETQ. There are 13 residues in the CDR3. Written as DNA, the CDR3 is TGCGCCAGCAGCTTGGAAAGTCGGAATGAGCAGTTCTTC. As protein: CASSLESRNEQFF.

The chain uses TRBV11-3 and TRBJ1-1, with no clear D. There are 14 residues in the CDR3. The germline V and J ends were trimmed by 1 base and 1 base, with 7 bases remaining between them. Germline V gene data show CDR1 as SGHNT and CDR2 as YENEEA. The chain's CDR3 is CASSLVSENTEAFF. The DNA for the CDR3 is TGTGCCAGCAGCTTAGTTAGCGAGAACACTGAAGCTTTCTTT.

Note on this clone: The same CDR3 is also encoded by other DNA sequences in this sample. The chain links TRBV11-2 to TRBJ1-2; D not certain. The CDR3 runs to 13 residues. Germline V gene sequence: CDR1 SGHAT, CDR2 FQNNGV. The V end was cut by 3 bases, the J end by 2 bases, with 7 bases between. CDR3 coding DNA: TGTGCCAGCAGCTTGTACACCAACTATGGCTACACCTTC. Encoded protein: CASSLYTNYGYTF. Full variable domain (remainder filled in from reference TRBV11-2 and TRBJ1-2): EAGVAQSPRYKIIEKRQSVAFWCNPISGHATLYWYQQILGQGPKLLIQFQNNGVVDDSQLPKDRFSAERLKGVDSTLKIQPAKLEDSAVYLCASSLYTNYGYTFGSGTRLTVV.

The chain is built from TRBV5-1 and TRBJ2-3, with 7 bases that match TRBD1. CDR1 SGHRS and CDR2 YFSETQ come from the germline V gene. J lost 2 bases, V lost 5 bases, and 8 bases had no gene match. This CDR3 comprises 15 residues. In nucleotides, the CDR3 is TGCGCCAGCAGTCCCTCCGGGACAGCCACAGATACGCAGTATTTT. It is translated as CASSPSGTATDTQYF.